This T cell receptor beta chain was found in a study of T cell responses to AZD1222 COVID-19 vaccine. Looking at the study overall: The study pooled second doses at about 4 or about 12 weeks.

Study results and caveats: Clonal diversity may have been underestimated in mostly white British donors. Sampling that yielded the repertoires occurred only after the peak T cell response.

Germline CDR1 and CDR2: ENHRY and SYGVKD. CDR3 size: 16 residues. The J segment lost 9 bases and the V segment lost 4 bases, leaving 13 bases of the junction unmatched. Profiling relied on immunoSEQ multiplex PCR, and the TCRdb table lists in-frame clones only, not all of them. The sample has about 120,000 clones; more than 80% are singletons. In regard to this clone: Its antigen is unidentified.

The receptor was isolated from an adult in good health. The starting material was peripheral blood, obtained on day 0 of AZD1222 vaccination. V gene TRBV10-3 combines with J gene TRBJ2-1, with TRBD2 matching over 9 bases. The DNA for the CDR3 is TGTGCCATCAGTGTACTCAGGGCGGGGGGGCATGCTGAGCAGTTCTTC. It is translated as CAISVLRAGGHAEQFF.